One and the same sample provided the 22 T cell receptor beta chains below, sequenced in a study of CD8 T cells in ankylosing spondylitis. TCRdb fed the 5' RACE reads into MiXCR, producing one record per CDR3 protein. The table lists 200,000 to 250,000 distinct CDR3 sequences, roughly 10% of them singletons, with approximately 2.5% in the top ten. Specimen: blood, either unsorted or a sorted T cell fraction (not recorded which). Source of these receptors: a male donor with ankylosing spondylitis or in good health (not recorded which).

This clonotype was counted a single time. The genes are TRBV5-1 and TRBJ1-2; D is ambiguous. V dropped 1 base and J dropped 10 bases, with 11 bases sitting between them. Germline V lookup: CDR1 SGHRS, CDR2 YFSETQ. This CDR3 region has 12 residues. The CDR3 spells CASSLSGGSYTF. The CDR3 DNA sequence: TGCGCCAGCAGCTTGAGCGGCGGATCCTACACCTTC.

There are many counts of this clonotype. This rearrangement joins TRBV20-1 to TRBJ2-5; D possibly corresponds to TRBD1 (6 bases). The CDR3 sequence is 14 residues long. Per germline, CDR1 DFQATT and CDR2 SNEGSKA (reference sequence). V lost 5 bases to trimming and J lost 5 bases, with 18 bases between them. The CDR3 loop reads CSAGLGAVPETQYF. CDR3 in DNA: TGCAGTGCTGGATTGGGGGCAGTACCGGAGACCCAGTACTTC.

This clonotype was seen at least ten times. The chain uses TRBV15 and TRBJ1-4, with D possibly matching TRBD1 (5 bases). The CDR3 loop spans 15 amino acids. With 0 bases removed from V and 8 bases from J, the gap between germline ends came to 13 bases. The germline V gene has CDR1 LNHNV and CDR2 YYDKDF (reference sequence). CDR3 sequence (DNA): TGTGCCACCAGCAGAGACAGGGTTTCAGGGGAAAAACTGTTTTTT. Residues: CATSRDRVSGEKLFF.

This clonotype was detected ten times or more. The chain links TRBV30 to TRBJ1-3; the D is unclear. Trimming left V 4 bases short and J 4 bases short, with 14 bases between. Germline V lookup: CDR1 GTSNPN, CDR2 SVGIG (reference sequence). The CDR3 has 14 amino acids. In nucleotides, the CDR3 is TGTGCCTGGAAAAGGGATAAATCGGGAAACACCATATATTTT. Its translation: CAWKRDKSGNTIYF.

This clonotype was observed at least ten times. The chain couples TRBV2 to TRBJ2-1, with 7 bases aligning to TRBD2. This CDR3 has 14 residues. Germline V gene data show CDR1 as SNHLY and CDR2 as FYNNEI. With V trimmed by 6 bases and J by 10 bases, 12 bases remained unmatched. Here the CDR3 DNA reads TGTGCCAGCAGCTCCAGCCGGGAGGCAGGGGAGCAGTTCTTC. It translates to CASSSSREAGEQFF. Variable domain in full (rest from reference TRBV2 and TRBJ2-1): EPEVTQTPSHQVTQMGQEVILRCVPISNHLYFYWYRQILGQKVEFLVSFYNNEISEKSEIFDDQFSVERPDGSNFTLKIRSTKLEDSAMYFCASSSSREAGEQFFGPGTRLTVL.

A remark on this clonotype: Just one base apart from a much larger clone, this may be a read error. The rearrangement joins TRBV21-1 to TRBJ2-7. TRBV21-1 is shown as a pseudogene. This CDR3 comprises 9 residues. Here the CDR3 reads CANEDEQYF. In DNA, the CDR3 is TGTGCCAACGAAGACGAGCAGTACTTC.

This clonotype was seen ten or more times. J is TRBJ1-2 and V is TRBV10-3; no clear D. CDR1 ENHRY and CDR2 SYGVKD come from the germline V gene. V was shortened by 11 bases and J by 5 bases, with 21 bases between the two germline ends. The CDR3 has 14 amino acids. Here the CDR3 reads CALKPAGSFYGYTF. In DNA, the CDR3 is TGTGCCTTGAAGCCGGCCGGTTCCTTTTATGGCTACACCTTC.

This clonotype was seen ten or more times. The chain joins TRBV12-3 or TRBV12-4 to TRBJ2-7; 7 bases map to TRBD2. Losses at the gene ends were 8 bases for V and 2 bases for J; bases not matched to a gene: 3. The CDR3 is 12 residues long. In DNA, the CDR3 is TGTGCCAGCGGGGGGGGGGCCTACGAGCAGTACTTC. As protein: CASGGGAYEQYF.

This clonotype was recorded at least ten times. The chain carries TRBV25-1 and TRBJ2-5; D gene ambiguous. The germline gives CDR1 MGHDK, CDR2 SYGVNS. This CDR3 has 14 amino acids. V lost 2 bases to trimming and J lost 5 bases, with 12 bases between them. The CDR3 sequence: CASSEPGIGETQYF. The CDR3 nucleotides are TGTGCCAGCAGTGAACCGGGCATAGGGGAGACCCAGTACTTC. Full variable domain (outside the CDR3, taken from reference TRBV25-1 and TRBJ2-5): EADIYQTPRYLVIGTGKKITLECSQTMGHDKMYWYQQDPGMELHLIHYSYGVNSTEKGDLSSESTVSRIRTEHFPLTLESARPSHTSQYLCASSEPGIGETQYFGPGTRLLVL.

This clonotype has a count of ten or more. The chain recombines TRBV5-1 with TRBJ1-2; no reliable D call. This CDR3 has 12 residues. V shed 2 bases and J shed 3 bases, with 5 bases lying between them. CDR1 and CDR2 (germline): SGHRS, YFSETQ. The CDR3 nucleotides read TGCGCCAGCAGCTTAACAGACTATGGCTACACCTTC. Its protein product is CASSLTDYGYTF.

This clonotype showed up many times. V is TRBV5-6 and J is TRBJ1-1; TRBD1 matches 7 bases. The CDR3 covers 15 residues. V trimming: 2 bases; J trimming: 2 bases; junction bases outside the gene matches: 6. From germline, CDR1 is SGHDT and CDR2 YYEEEE. The CDR3 is CASSFTGQPNTEAFF. DNA for the CDR3: TGTGCCAGCAGCTTCACGGGACAGCCAAACACTGAAGCTTTCTTT.

The chain employs TRBV4-2 and TRBJ2-7; D perhaps matches TRBD1 (6 bases). Germline V gene data show CDR1 as LGHNA and CDR2 as YNFKEQ. Trimming pared 4 bases from V and 0 bases from J, leaving 16 bases between. This CDR3 region has 16 residues. The CDR3 loop is CASSPIGGSSSYEQYF. The CDR3 DNA sequence: TGTGCCAGCAGCCCTATTGGGGGCTCGAGCTCCTACGAGCAGTACTTC.

This clonotype has just a few counts. V and J are TRBV10-2 and TRBJ2-7; TRBD2 matches at 9 bases. This CDR3 comprises 16 residues. Germline loops: CDR1 WSHSY, CDR2 SAAADI. The V segment lost 8 bases and the J segment 5 bases; nucleotides outside the gene matches: 16. CDR3 DNA: TGCGCCAGCCAGGCCCCTTCTAGCGGGATGAGGAACGAGCAGTACTTC. As protein: CASQAPSSGMRNEQYF.

This clonotype was seen many times. CDR3 nucleotides: TGCGCCAGCAGCCCCCCCTTAGGTACGCAGTATTTT. This translates into CASSPPLGTQYF. The chain joins TRBV4-1 to TRBJ2-3, with D uncertain. Trimming cost V 4 bases and J 8 bases, with 10 bases left between them. This CDR3 is 12 amino acids long. Germline CDR1 reads MGHRA; CDR2 reads YSYEKL.

This clonotype has a count of ten or more. J is TRBJ2-3 and V is TRBV20-1; a possible D gene is TRBD2 (7 bases). From germline, CDR1 is DFQATT and CDR2 SNEGSKA (reference sequence). CDR3 length equals 13 residues. The V gene lost 8 bases and the J gene lost 3 bases, with 15 bases spanning the gap. The CDR3, as DNA: TGCAGTAGGGGGAGGGGTATTACAGATACGCAGTATTTT. This codes for CSRGRGITDTQYF.

This clonotype was detected ten times or more. The chain uses TRBV5-1 and TRBJ2-3; TRBD2 matches at 12 bases. V shed 3 bases, J shed 0 bases, and the junction held 2 bases outside the gene matches. Germline CDR1 SGHRS, CDR2 YFSETQ. There are 16 residues in the CDR3. The CDR3 DNA sequence: TGCGCCAGCAGCTCAGGACTAGCGGGAAGCACAGATACGCAGTATTTT. Protein: CASSSGLAGSTDTQYF.

This clonotype was seen repeatedly, ten times or more. The rearrangement uses TRBV3-1 and TRBJ2-7, with 7 bases matching TRBD1. Germline CDR1 and CDR2: LGHDT and YNNKEL (reference sequence). The CDR3 runs to 13 residues. J lost 6 bases, V lost 4 bases, and 6 bases had no gene match. CDR3 amino acids: CASSPGQILEQYF. The CDR3 region has the DNA TGTGCCAGCAGCCCGGGACAGATCCTCGAGCAGTACTTC.

In this sample, this clonotype turned up many times. The V call is TRBV12-3 or TRBV12-4, the J call TRBJ2-5, with D unclear. The V gene lost 2 bases and the J gene lost 1 base, with 8 bases spanning the gap. CDR3 length equals 14 residues. CDR3 loop: CASSLYAFQETQYF. For the CDR3, the DNA is TGTGCCAGCAGTTTATATGCATTCCAAGAGACCCAGTACTTC.

At least ten counts were recorded for this clonotype. The chain recombines TRBV10-3 with TRBJ2-7; the match to TRBD1 covers 8 bases. CDR3 size: 13 residues. Germline V gene data show CDR1 as ENHRY and CDR2 as SYGVKD. V was pared by 10 bases and J by 3 bases, with 8 bases of the junction left unmatched. CDR3 sequence reads: CASTGQGSYEQYF. The CDR3 DNA reads as TGTGCCAGCACCGGACAGGGAAGCTACGAGCAGTACTTC.

This clonotype was seen many times. The chain links TRBV7-6 to TRBJ2-1, with TRBD2 matching over 15 bases. After removal of 2 bases from V and 2 bases from J, the junction contained 13 bases not matched to a gene. CDR3 length: 21 residues. The germline V gene has CDR1 SGHVS and CDR2 FNYEAQ. The CDR3 region has the DNA TGTGCCAGCAGCTTACTCCGGGGACTAGCGGGAGGCCATACTACCTACAATGAGCAGTTCTTC. This codes for CASSLLRGLAGGHTTYNEQFF.

This clonotype has at least ten counts. The rearrangement links TRBV29-1 to TRBJ2-3, with unresolved D. Trimming removed 2 bases from V and 1 base from J, with 7 bases in between. This CDR3 comprises 13 residues. CDR1 and CDR2 from the germline V gene are SQVTM and ANQGSEA. CDR3 nucleotide sequence: TGCAGCGTTGAACCGGGTGGCACAGATACGCAGTATTTT. Translating it yields CSVEPGGTDTQYF.

This clonotype has ten or more counts. The chain is built from TRBV20-1 and TRBJ2-3, with a possible D match to TRBD2 (5 bases). CDR3 length: 13 amino acids. V lost 2 bases, J lost 8 bases, and 14 bases lay in between. Germline V lookup: CDR1 DFQATT, CDR2 SNEGSKA (reference sequence). The CDR3 DNA reads TGCAGTGCTAGATCTAGTCGCGAGGGTACGCAGTATTTT. Its protein product is CSARSSREGTQYF.